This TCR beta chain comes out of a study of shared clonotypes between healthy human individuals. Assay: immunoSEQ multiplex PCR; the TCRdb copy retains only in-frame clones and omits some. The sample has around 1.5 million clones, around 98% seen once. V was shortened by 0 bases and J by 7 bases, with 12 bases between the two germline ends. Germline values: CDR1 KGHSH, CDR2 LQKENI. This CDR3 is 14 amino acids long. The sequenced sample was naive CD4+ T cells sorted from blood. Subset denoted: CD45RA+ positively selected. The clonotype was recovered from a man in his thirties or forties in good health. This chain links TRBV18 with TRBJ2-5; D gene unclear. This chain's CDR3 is CASSPPTTARTQYF. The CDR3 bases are TGTGCCAGCTCACCACCCACAACCGCCCGGACCCAGTACTTC.